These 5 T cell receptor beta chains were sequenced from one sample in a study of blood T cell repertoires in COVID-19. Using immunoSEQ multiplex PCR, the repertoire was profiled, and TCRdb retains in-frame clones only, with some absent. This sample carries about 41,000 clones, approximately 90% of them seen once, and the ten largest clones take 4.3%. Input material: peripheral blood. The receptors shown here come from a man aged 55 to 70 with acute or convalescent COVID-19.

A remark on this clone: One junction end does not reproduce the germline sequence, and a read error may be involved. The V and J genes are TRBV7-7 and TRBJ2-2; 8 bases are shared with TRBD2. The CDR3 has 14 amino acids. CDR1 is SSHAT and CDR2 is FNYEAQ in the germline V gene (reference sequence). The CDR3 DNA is TGTGCTAGCAGTCCGGGGGGGTTGACCGGGGAGCTGTTTTTT. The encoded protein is CASSPGGLTGELFF.

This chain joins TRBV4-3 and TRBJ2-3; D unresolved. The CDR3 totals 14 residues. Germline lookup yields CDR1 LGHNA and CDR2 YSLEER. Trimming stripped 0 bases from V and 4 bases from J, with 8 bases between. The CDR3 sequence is CASSQDTRSDTQYF. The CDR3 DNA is TGCGCCAGCAGCCAAGATACGCGCTCAGATACGCAGTATTTT.

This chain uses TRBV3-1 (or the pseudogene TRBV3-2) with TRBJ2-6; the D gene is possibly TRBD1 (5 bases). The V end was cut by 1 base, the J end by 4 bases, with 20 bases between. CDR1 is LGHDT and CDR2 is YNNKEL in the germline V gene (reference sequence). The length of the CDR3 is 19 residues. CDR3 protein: CASSQAPWGTPPGANVLTF. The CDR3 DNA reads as TGTGCCAGCAGCCAAGCCCCTTGGGGCACCCCACCCGGGGCCAACGTCCTGACTTTC.

The CDR3: CASSSDWVKETQYF. The CDR3 DNA is TGTGCCAGCAGCTCGGACTGGGTTAAAGAGACCCAGTACTTC. The rearrangement joins TRBV28 to TRBJ2-5, with D tentatively TRBD2 (5 bases). Trimming shortened V by 6 bases and J by 3 bases, and 14 bases separated the two germline ends. The germline V gene encodes CDR1 MDHEN and CDR2 SYDVKM. The CDR3 spans 14 residues.

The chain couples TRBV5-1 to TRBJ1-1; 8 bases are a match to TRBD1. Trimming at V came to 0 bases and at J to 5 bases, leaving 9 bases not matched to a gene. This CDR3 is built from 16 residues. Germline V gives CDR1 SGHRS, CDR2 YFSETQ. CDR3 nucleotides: TGCGCCAGCAGCTTGGCCCTCGGACAGGGCAATACTGAAGCTTTCTTT. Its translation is CASSLALGQGNTEAFF.